A single sample gave rise to the 2 T cell receptor beta chains below, sequenced in a study of blood T cells in healthy people across ages. Through a sample-barcoded 5' primer and a J-beta primer mix, a second PCR was run for roughly 6 to 12 cycles. From the 5' RACE reads, TCRdb called clonotypes with MiXCR, one entry per CDR3 protein. Counted here are some 890,000 distinct CDR3 sequences, under 35% occurring once; the ten biggest clones make up roughly a tenth. Separately, the same data were catalogued under a study of T cells of mothers and their children.

The sequencing sample was made of blood. These receptors were taken from a middle-aged woman in good health.

Turning to this clonotype: Compared with germline, one end of the junction differs, possibly owing to a read error. The rearrangement links TRBV12-5 to TRBJ1-1, with D possibly matching TRBD1 (6 bases). The germline V gene has CDR1 LGHNT and CDR2 FRNRAP. The CDR3 contains 14 residues. The CDR3 nucleotides are TGTGCTAGTGCCACAGGGTACGAGAACACTGGAGCTTTCTTT. It encodes CASATGYENTGAFF.

The chain employs TRBV6-1 and TRBJ2-3, with 7 bases matching TRBD2. Per germline, CDR1 MNHNS and CDR2 SASEGT. CDR3 size: 14 residues. V lost 6 bases, J lost 3 bases, and 6 bases stayed unmatched. This CDR3 is CASSKGRETDTQYF. In nucleotides, the CDR3 is TGTGCCAGCAGCAAAGGGAGGGAAACAGATACGCAGTATTTT.